The 25 T cell receptor beta chains presented below share a single source sample, sequenced in a study of neoadjuvant nivolumab and ipilimumab in lung cancer. Sequenced by immunoSEQ multiplex PCR; TCRdb stores in-frame clones only, minus some. The profile covers over 25,000 clones, with roughly 76% appearing a single time and about 18% taken by the ten largest. Source: tumor tissue, taken after neoadjuvant nivolumab, alone or with ipilimumab, at or shortly before surgery. The source of these receptors is an adult with non-small cell lung cancer.

This clone was observed a few times. The chain has TRBV5-1 and TRBJ2-1, with TRBD1 identical over 7 bases. The CDR3 has 14 amino acids. The V gene end was trimmed by 4 bases and the J gene end by 4 bases; junction bases not matched to a gene: 5. Germline V gene sequence: CDR1 SGHRS, CDR2 YFSETQ. The CDR3 DNA reads as TGCGCCAGCAGCCTCGGGACAGTTTACAATGAGCAGTTCTTC. This sequence encodes CASSLGTVYNEQFF.

This clone showed up just once. The genes are TRBV5-5 and TRBJ1-4; D might be TRBD1 (5 bases). Germline V gives CDR1 SGHKS, CDR2 YYEKEE (reference sequence). V lost 2 bases and J 4 bases, leaving 12 bases between the germline ends. This CDR3 comprises 15 residues. For the CDR3, the DNA is TGTGCCAGCAGCTTAGACAGCTACTATAATGAAAAACTGTTTTTT. Encoded protein: CASSLDSYYNEKLFF. The full variable domain, completed using reference TRBV5-5 and TRBJ1-4, is DAGVTQSPTHLIKTRGQQVTLRCSPISGHKSVSWYQQVLGQGPQFIFQYYEKEERGRGNFPDRFSARQFPNYSSELNVNALLLGDSALYLCASSLDSYYNEKLFFGSGTQLSVL.

The chain recombines TRBV10-3 with TRBJ2-3; 8 bases fit TRBD1. Germline lookup yields CDR1 ENHRY and CDR2 SYGVKD. Trimming took 8 bases from V and 0 from J; bases not matched to a gene: 7. The CDR3 covers 15 residues. CDR3 in amino acids: CAIGQGAQSTDTQYF. In DNA, the CDR3 is TGTGCCATCGGGCAGGGGGCGCAAAGCACAGATACGCAGTATTTT.

The chain is built from TRBV4-3 and TRBJ1-1, with D maybe TRBD1 (5 bases). This CDR3 region has 17 residues. Germline-derived CDR1 and CDR2 are LGHNA and YSLEER. V was pared by 0 bases and J by 1 base, with 15 bases between. CDR3 sequence: CASSQDRVARGNTEAFF. The CDR3 DNA reads as TGCGCCAGCAGCCAAGACAGGGTTGCGAGAGGGAACACTGAAGCTTTCTTT.

The V gene is TRBV5-8, the J gene TRBJ1-5; 7 bases fit TRBD1. Germline assignment: CDR1 SGHTS and CDR2 YDEGEE. The CDR3 consists of 16 residues. Trimming removed 4 bases from V and 1 base from J; junction bases left unmatched: 8. This chain's CDR3 is CASSLRQGSSNQPQHF. CDR3 bases: TGTGCCAGCAGCCTACGACAGGGATCCAGCAATCAGCCCCAGCATTTT.

This rearrangement joins TRBV15 to TRBJ1-2, with TRBD1 matching over 9 bases. Germline trimming cut 5 bases from V and 4 bases from J; bases unmatched to any gene: 5. This CDR3 region has 14 residues. Germline CDR1 LNHNV, CDR2 YYDKDF (reference sequence). This CDR3 reads CATSLDRGTYGYTF. The CDR3 DNA follows: TGTGCCACCAGCCTGGACAGGGGCACCTATGGCTACACCTTC.

The rearrangement joins TRBV30 to TRBJ1-4; D gene ambiguous. From germline, CDR1 is GTSNPN and CDR2 SVGIG (reference sequence). V was shortened by 1 base and J by 0 bases, with 6 bases between the two germline ends. CDR3 length: 14 residues. CDR3 DNA sequence: TGTGCCTGGAGTGAGAGGACAACTAATGAAAAACTGTTTTTT. It specifies CAWSERTTNEKLFF.

V usage is TRBV11-2 and J usage is TRBJ1-6; 7 bases agree with TRBD1. The ends lost 4 bases at V and 7 bases at J; junction bases unmatched: 4. This CDR3 has 14 amino acids. Per the germline V gene, CDR1 is SGHAT and CDR2 is FQNNGV. The CDR3 loop is CASSSQGENSPLHF. The CDR3 DNA is TGTGCCAGCAGCTCTCAGGGGGAAAATTCACCCCTCCACTTT.

J is TRBJ2-1 and V is TRBV7-2; D unclear. The length of the CDR3 is 12 residues. Germline V gene lookup returns CDR1 SGHTA and CDR2 FQGNSA. V lost 2 bases to trimming and J lost 5 bases, with 4 bases between them. The CDR3 sequence is CASSLRDNEQFF. The CDR3 DNA is TGTGCCAGCAGCTTAAGGGACAATGAGCAGTTCTTC.

This chain's CDR3 is CSVRRGQTDTQYF. The CDR3 DNA reads TGCAGCGTCAGACGGGGGCAAACAGATACGCAGTATTTT. The J gene is TRBJ2-3, the V gene TRBV29-1; either TRBD1 or TRBD2 may fit D (6 bases each). CDR1 SQVTM and CDR2 ANQGSEA come from the germline V gene. The CDR3 is 13 amino acids. V lost 6 bases to trimming and J lost 3 bases, with 13 bases between them.

The V call is TRBV18, the J call TRBJ2-7; D possibly corresponds to TRBD1 (5 bases). The germline V gene encodes CDR1 KGHSH and CDR2 LQKENI. The CDR3 extends over 14 amino acids. V was clipped by 6 bases and J by 2 bases, with 14 bases between them. The CDR3 DNA is TGTGCCAGCTCGCCAGGGAAGAATCCCTACGAGCAGTACTTC. Its translation is CASSPGKNPYEQYF.

This rearrangement joins TRBV5-4 to TRBJ2-2; D is ambiguous. This CDR3 is 14 amino acids long. V dropped 4 bases and J dropped 0 bases, with 7 bases sitting between them. Germline V gives CDR1 SGHNT, CDR2 YYREEE (reference sequence). CDR3 nucleotide sequence: TGTGCCAGCAGCGCACATACGAACACCGGGGAGCTGTTTTTT. This codes for CASSAHTNTGELFF.

This clone was detected once. The rearrangement links TRBV5-4 to TRBJ2-5; D gene uncertain. The CDR3 length is 14 residues. CDR1 is SGHNT, CDR2 YYREEE, per germline (reference sequence). The V end lost 3 bases, the J end lost 2 bases, and 11 bases lay between the germline ends. CDR3 residues: CASSYPESQETQYF. As DNA, the CDR3 is TGTGCCAGCAGCTACCCGGAAAGTCAAGAGACCCAGTACTTC.

The rearrangement links TRBV2 to TRBJ2-7; 9 nucleotides agree with TRBD2. This CDR3 has 15 residues. Germline loops: CDR1 SNHLY, CDR2 FYNNEI. Trimming at V came to 6 bases and at J to 0 bases, leaving 6 bases not matched to a gene. CDR3 region: CASRASGALSYEQYF. The CDR3 coding sequence is TGTGCCAGCAGAGCTAGCGGGGCCCTCTCCTACGAGCAGTACTTC.

This clone was detected a few times. The J gene is TRBJ1-1, the V gene TRBV14; no definite D call. This CDR3 has 12 amino acids. In germline, CDR1 is SGHDN, CDR2 FVKESK. The ends were cut back, 4 bases at V and 1 base at J, with 4 bases in the middle. Written as DNA, the CDR3 is TGTGCCAGCAGCCCGAGGAACACTGAAGCTTTCTTT. Amino acid sequence: CASSPRNTEAFF.

This sequence joins TRBV10-3 and TRBJ2-4; tentative D call: TRBD2 (6 bases). Germline V gives CDR1 ENHRY, CDR2 SYGVKD. CDR3 length equals 14 residues. V lost 6 bases and J 4 bases, leaving 13 bases between the germline ends. For the CDR3, the DNA is TGTGCCATCAGCCCCGGGACTGATAAAAACATTCAGTACTTC. It codes for CAISPGTDKNIQYF.

There are a few counts of this clone. The V gene is TRBV14, the J gene TRBJ2-5, with D unresolved. This CDR3 has 15 residues. Germline values: CDR1 SGHDN, CDR2 FVKESK. V was clipped by 0 bases and J by 2 bases, with 10 bases between them. The CDR3 DNA reads as TGTGCCAGCAGCCAAGATTTCGCTTTACAAGAGACCCAGTACTTC. The encoded protein is CASSQDFALQETQYF.

V and J are TRBV27 and TRBJ2-3; maybe TRBD1 (6 bases). The CDR3 runs to 14 residues. Trimming took 6 bases from V and 2 from J, leaving 12 bases between them. CDR1 is MNHEY, CDR2 SMNVEV, per germline (reference sequence). CDR3 loop: CASRSDSHTDTQYF. The CDR3, as DNA: TGTGCCAGCAGATCGGACAGCCACACAGATACGCAGTATTTT.

The chain joins TRBV5-5 to TRBJ1-6, with 7 bases aligning to TRBD1. V gave up 3 bases and J gave up 2 bases; unmatched junction bases: 2. The CDR3 runs to 15 residues. Germline V gene data show CDR1 as SGHKS and CDR2 as YYEKEE (reference sequence). In DNA form, the CDR3 reads TGTGCCAGCAGCTCCGGGACAGCCTATAATTCACCCCTCCACTTT. Translating it yields CASSSGTAYNSPLHF.

This clone has only one observation. This chain links TRBV18 with TRBJ1-6, with D perhaps matching TRBD1 (5 bases). The CDR3 length is 14 residues. Germline V gene lookup returns CDR1 KGHSH and CDR2 LQKENI. Between the trimmed V and J ends, which lost 4 bases and 8 bases, there was a span of 12 bases. This CDR3 is CASSLYPQDSPLHF. DNA of the CDR3: TGTGCCAGCTCACTGTACCCACAGGATTCACCCCTCCACTTT.

The chain joins TRBV2 to TRBJ1-2; D is uncertain. The V and J ends lost 6 bases and 8 bases respectively, with 16 bases between them. The CDR3 runs to 13 residues. Germline values: CDR1 SNHLY, CDR2 FYNNEI. The DNA for the CDR3 is TGTGCCAGCAGCCAAGGTTGGAATGGCGGCTACACCTTC. Its translation: CASSQGWNGGYTF. The whole variable domain, filled in from reference TRBV2 and TRBJ1-2, reads EPEVTQTPSHQVTQMGQEVILRCVPISNHLYFYWYRQILGQKVEFLVSFYNNEISEKSEIFDDQFSVERPDGSNFTLKIRSTKLEDSAMYFCASSQGWNGGYTFGSGTRLTVV.

This sequence joins TRBV28 and TRBJ2-7; TRBD1 is a possible D gene (5 bases). Germline loops: CDR1 MDHEN, CDR2 SYDVKM. This CDR3 has 13 amino acids. Trimming shortened V by 5 bases and J by 7 bases, and 15 bases separated the two germline ends. This chain's CDR3 is CASSGADRLEQYF. The CDR3 nucleotides read TGTGCCAGCAGTGGCGCCGACAGATTAGAGCAGTACTTC.

The chain employs TRBV6-6 and TRBJ2-7; maybe TRBD2 (6 bases). Trimming took off 0 bases at V and 4 bases at J, with 13 bases between the two ends. Germline assignment: CDR1 MNHNY and CDR2 SVGAGI (reference sequence). The CDR3 has 15 residues. CDR3 sequence reads: CASSYSRQGGYEQYF. The CDR3 DNA reads as TGTGCCAGCAGTTACTCGAGGCAGGGAGGATACGAGCAGTACTTC.

This clone was seen only once. This chain uses TRBV7-9 with TRBJ2-5; a weak D match, TRBD2 (6 bases). Germline CDR1 is SEHNR and CDR2 is FQNEAQ (reference sequence). The CDR3 sequence is 13 residues long. The germline V and J ends were trimmed by 6 bases and 4 bases, with 12 bases remaining between them. CDR3 bases: TGTGCCAGCAGTTCGGGAGTGGGAGAGACCCAGTACTTC. Encoded protein: CASSSGVGETQYF.

The V and J genes are TRBV6-1 and TRBJ1-1; a weak D match, TRBD1 (5 bases). This CDR3 is 13 amino acids long. CDR1 and CDR2 (germline): MNHNS, SASEGT. V lost 7 bases, J lost 4 bases, and 13 bases lay in between. CDR3 bases: TGTGCCAGCATGGCTGTGGGGGGCACTGAAGCTTTCTTT. It codes for CASMAVGGTEAFF.